These 26 T cell receptor beta chains were sequenced from one sample in a study of regulatory T cells in long-lasting Graves disease. Time point indicated: newly diagnosed GD, antithyroid drugs for less than 3 months. Making the TCR library involved RNA that had been extracted from PBMCs. Building the TCR beta libraries relied on iRepertoire HTBI primers, and CDR3 regions underwent Arm-PCR. Using its own MiXCR run on the multiplex PCR reads, TCRdb lists one record per CDR3 protein. The sample holds more than 300,000 distinct CDR3 sequences; around 15% are singletons and the top ten take about 24%. The sample in question was peripheral blood mononuclear cells (PBMCs), obtained at new diagnosis, from a patient treated with antithyroid drugs. Receptor source: a female donor with Graves disease.

The gene calls are TRBV6-1 and TRBJ2-7, with 8 bases identical to TRBD2. Trimming removed 5 bases from V and 3 bases from J; junction bases left unmatched: 9. The CDR3 totals 15 residues. CDR1 is MNHNS and CDR2 is SASEGT in the germline V gene. As DNA, the CDR3 is TGTGCCAGCAGTCTTAGCTCTAGCGGGTTCTACGAGCAGTACTTC. Its protein product is CASSLSSSGFYEQYF.

This clonotype was seen ten or more times. This chain uses TRBV20-1 with TRBJ1-1, with D tentatively TRBD1 (5 bases). Germline V lookup: CDR1 DFQATT, CDR2 SNEGSKA (reference sequence). CDR3 length equals 13 residues. Trimming took 0 bases from V and 5 from J, leaving 10 bases between them. CDR3 protein: CSAREQGVTEAFF. The CDR3 DNA is TGCAGTGCTAGAGAGCAAGGGGTAACTGAAGCTTTCTTT.

This clonotype was seen ten or more times. The J gene is TRBJ2-1, the V gene TRBV28; a possible D gene is TRBD2 (5 bases). Germline V gives CDR1 MDHEN, CDR2 SYDVKM. The CDR3 is 13 residues long. V dropped 6 bases and J dropped 7 bases, with 13 bases sitting between them. CDR3 DNA: TGTGCCAGCAGGGACCTTGGGGAGAATGAGCAGTTCTTC. Protein product: CASRDLGENEQFF.

With respect to this clonotype: This clone may be a read error of a much larger clone one base away. The CDR3 does not close with the conserved phenylalanine or tryptophan, likely indicating a read error. This sequence joins TRBV7-3 and TRBJ2-5; possibly TRBD1 or TRBD2 for D (7 bases each). The V gene lost 4 bases and the J gene lost 1 base, with 13 bases spanning the gap. The CDR3 contains 15 residues. Germline lookup yields CDR1 SGHTA and CDR2 FQGTGA. DNA for the CDR3: TGTGCCAGCAGCTGGGGGGGACAGTTCCAAGAGACCCAGTACTCC. It is translated as CASSWGGQFQETQYS.

This clonotype was seen many times. The chain uses TRBV7-8 and TRBJ1-2; 7 bases are shared with TRBD1. After removal of 5 bases from V and 0 bases from J, the junction contained 6 bases not matched to a gene. The CDR3 contains 15 residues. Germline V gene lookup returns CDR1 SGHVS and CDR2 FQNEAQ. Here the CDR3 reads CASSRGQAANYGYTF. The CDR3 DNA is TGTGCCAGCAGCCGCGGACAGGCCGCTAACTATGGCTACACCTTC. The variable domain in full, completed from reference TRBV7-8 and TRBJ1-2, reads GAGVSQSPRYKVAKRGQDVALRCDPISGHVSLFWYQQALGQGPEFLTYFQNEAQLDKSGLPSDRFFAERPEGSVSTLKIQRTQQEDSAVYLCASSRGQAANYGYTFGSGTRLTVV.

This clonotype was seen repeatedly, ten times or more. For the CDR3, the DNA is TGTGCCAGCAGTTTAGGTTTCGAGGGGCGGGTTGAGACCCAGTACTTC. Translating it yields CASSLGFEGRVETQYF. The V and J genes are TRBV27 and TRBJ2-5; D assignment may be TRBD1 or TRBD2 (5 bases each). This CDR3 comprises 16 residues. The V gene's germline CDR1 is MNHEY and CDR2 SMNVEV (reference sequence). V lost 2 bases and J lost 5, with 18 bases in between.

This clonotype was seen many times. The V and J genes are TRBV6-2 or TRBV6-3 and TRBJ2-5, with 8 bases lining up with TRBD2. V lost 5 bases to trimming and J lost 10 bases; unmatched junction nucleotides: 18. Germline V gives CDR1 MNHEY, CDR2 SVGEGT. The CDR3 extends over 16 amino acids. The CDR3 loop reads CASSGAGLGVERDQYF. The DNA of the CDR3 is TGTGCCAGCAGTGGAGCGGGACTAGGGGTGGAGAGGGACCAGTACTTC.

This clonotype was seen more than once but under ten times. The chain links TRBV10-3 to TRBJ2-3; TRBD1 or TRBD2 may be the D gene (5 bases each). Germline V CDR1 and CDR2: ENHRY, SYGVKD. The V end lost 2 bases, the J end lost 0 bases, and 6 bases lay between the germline ends. This CDR3 spans 14 amino acids. The CDR3 DNA follows: TGTGCCATCAGTGAGCGGGACAGCACAGATACGCAGTATTTT. This translates into CAISERDSTDTQYF.

A few counts support this clonotype. The chain combines TRBV29-1 with TRBJ2-1; tentative D call: TRBD2 (5 bases). Germline CDR1 reads SQVTM; CDR2 reads ANQGSEA. V lost 4 bases and J lost 7, with 8 bases in between. This CDR3 is 11 amino acids long. The CDR3 DNA is TGCAGCGTTGTACCGGGGAATGAGCAGTTCTTC. The encoded protein is CSVVPGNEQFF.

The chain has TRBV18 and TRBJ1-1; TRBD1 matches at 8 bases. J gave up 0 bases and V 3 bases, and 6 bases lay outside the gene matches. This CDR3 has 16 amino acids. Germline V CDR1 and CDR2: KGHSH, LQKENI. CDR3 protein: CASSPGQAFMNTEAFF. In DNA, the CDR3 is TGTGCCAGCTCACCGGGACAGGCATTCATGAACACTGAAGCTTTCTTT.

The chain employs TRBV7-2 and TRBJ2-7; 8 nucleotides match TRBD2. With 11 bases clipped from V and 6 bases from J, the junction kept 18 bases outside the gene matches. Germline CDR1 is SGHTA and CDR2 is FQGNSA. The CDR3 length is 15 residues. The CDR3 DNA follows: TGTGCCTGGACGAAAGCCGGGACTAGATCTATCGAGCAGTACTTC. Its protein product is CAWTKAGTRSIEQYF.

This clonotype has more than one count but fewer than ten. The chain uses TRBV2 and TRBJ2-2; D gene ambiguous. Germline V gives CDR1 SNHLY, CDR2 FYNNEI. CDR3 length equals 15 residues. Trimming left V 1 base short and J 4 bases short, with 10 bases between. The CDR3 coding sequence is TGTGCCAGCAGTGAAGTTGCCAGAAGCACCGGGGAGCTGTTTTTT. Amino acid sequence: CASSEVARSTGELFF.

In this sample, this clonotype turned up a few times. The chain has TRBV6-1 and TRBJ1-1, with D perhaps matching TRBD1 (6 bases). Per germline, CDR1 MNHNS and CDR2 SASEGT. CDR3 length equals 17 residues. Trimming pared 4 bases from V and 11 bases from J, leaving 29 bases between. CDR3 coding DNA: TGTGCCAGCAGTGGGTCCGGGGCCCGACGCCCAGGGGTCATTGCTTTCTTT. This codes for CASSGSGARRPGVIAFF.

This clonotype came up many times. The rearrangement uses TRBV25-1 and TRBJ2-7; 7 nucleotides line up with TRBD2. The CDR3 runs 15 residues. Germline V lookup: CDR1 MGHDK, CDR2 SYGVNS. V dropped 0 bases and J dropped 2; count of bases not matched to a gene: 4. CDR3 DNA sequence: TGTGCCAGCAGTGAATACGCTAGCGGAACCTACGAGCAGTACTTC. Translated: CASSEYASGTYEQYF.

This rearrangement joins TRBV4-2 to TRBJ2-5; 7 nucleotides match TRBD1. With V trimmed by 0 bases and J by 4 bases, 11 bases remained unmatched. This CDR3 has 17 amino acids. Germline V gene data show CDR1 as LGHNA and CDR2 as YNFKEQ. CDR3 sequence (DNA): TGTGCCAGCAGCCAAGATCGGGCGACAGGGAAACTAGAGACCCAGTACTTC. It is translated as CASSQDRATGKLETQYF.

This clonotype came up a few times. This chain uses TRBV6-5 with TRBJ2-7, with D uncertain. Germline V gene lookup returns CDR1 MNHEY and CDR2 SVGAGI. Trimming took off 2 bases at V and 2 bases at J, with 10 bases between the two ends. CDR3 length: 14 residues. The CDR3 DNA sequence: TGTGCCAGCAGTTACACCACCGAGACCTACGAGCAGTACTTC. Its translation: CASSYTTETYEQYF.

The chain uses TRBV7-9 and TRBJ1-2; 7 bases align to TRBD1. The CDR3 has 15 residues. V lost 5 bases, J lost 7 bases, and 13 bases stayed unmatched. Germline V lookup: CDR1 SEHNR, CDR2 FQNEAQ (reference sequence). The CDR3, as DNA: TGTGCCAGCAGCAGAGGGAGGGGGCCGGGTAGTGGCTACACCTTC. Translation: CASSRGRGPGSGYTF.

This clonotype came up many times. The chain links TRBV4-1 to TRBJ1-4, with 7 bases that match TRBD1. J was trimmed by 8 bases and V by 2 bases; bases with no gene match: 11. CDR1 is MGHRA and CDR2 is YSYEKL in the germline V gene. This CDR3 contains 16 residues. The chain's CDR3 is CASSQTEGARFEKLFF. The CDR3 DNA reads as TGCGCCAGCAGCCAAACGGAGGGGGCAAGATTCGAAAAACTGTTTTTT.

This clonotype has a count of ten or more. This chain joins TRBV24-1 and TRBJ1-1, with D hard to call. Germline CDR1 reads KGHDR; CDR2 reads SFDVKD. The CDR3 length is 16 residues. The ends were cut back, 5 bases at V and 4 bases at J, with 19 bases in the middle. The CDR3 nucleotides are TGTGCCACCAGTGGAAGGGCCTCGACTATCCTCACTGAAGCTTTCTTT. This encodes CATSGRASTILTEAFF.

Only a few counts were recorded for this clonotype. The V gene is TRBV27, the J gene TRBJ2-3; 7 bases agree with TRBD2. Germline V gene data show CDR1 as MNHEY and CDR2 as SMNVEV (reference sequence). The junction had 7 bases not matched to a gene; V was cut back by 5 bases and J by 2 bases. CDR3 length equals 15 residues. The CDR3 sequence is CASSTGGPHTDTQYF. CDR3 nucleotide sequence: TGTGCCAGCAGTACGGGAGGTCCCCACACAGATACGCAGTATTTT.

This clonotype showed up many times. The chain employs TRBV27 and TRBJ1-1; D remains ambiguous. This CDR3 comprises 16 residues. V was clipped by 5 bases and J by 1 base, with 17 bases between them. CDR1 and CDR2 (germline): MNHEY, SMNVEV (reference sequence). The CDR3 sequence is CASSPRSAEANTEAFF. The CDR3 region has the DNA TGTGCCAGCAGTCCGCGGAGTGCGGAGGCGAACACTGAAGCTTTCTTT.

This clonotype occurred a few times. This chain joins TRBV3-1 and TRBJ1-1, with 8 positions matching TRBD1. The length of the CDR3 is 16 residues. The V and J ends lost 0 bases and 0 bases, in that order; junction bases with no gene match: 3. Germline CDR1 is LGHDT and CDR2 is YNNKEL (reference sequence). CDR3 sequence: CASSQDQGAVNTEAFF. In DNA form, the CDR3 reads TGTGCCAGCAGCCAAGATCAGGGGGCGGTGAACACTGAAGCTTTCTTT. The variable domain in full, completed from reference TRBV3-1 and TRBJ1-1, reads DTAVSQTPKYLVTQMGNDKSIKCEQNLGHDTMYWYKQDSKKFLKIMFSYNNKELIINETVPNRFSPKSPDKAHLNLHINSLELGDSAVYFCASSQDQGAVNTEAFFGQGTRLTVV.

Ten or more counts support this clonotype. This chain uses TRBV5-1 with TRBJ2-5, with D perhaps matching TRBD1 (6 bases). This CDR3 region has 15 residues. The V gene's germline CDR1 is SGHRS and CDR2 YFSETQ. The ends were cut back, 1 base at V and 5 bases at J, with 15 bases in the middle. The CDR3 nucleotides are TGCGCCAGCAGCTTGTTATCAGGGGCCGGGGAGACCCAGTACTTC. It encodes CASSLLSGAGETQYF.

This clonotype came up many times. The chain has TRBV11-1 and TRBJ2-7, with D unresolved. This CDR3 comprises 11 residues. Germline values: CDR1 SGHAT, CDR2 FQDESV (reference sequence). V shed 4 bases and J shed 5 bases, with 6 bases lying between them. DNA for the CDR3: TGTGCCAGCAGCTCCCTAGACGAGCAGTACTTC. This translates into CASSSLDEQYF.

There are many counts of this clonotype. The chain links TRBV7-2 to TRBJ2-1; 10 bases agree with TRBD2. The trim removed 4 bases at V and 4 bases at J, leaving 7 bases unmatched. The length of the CDR3 is 16 residues. Looked up from germline, CDR1 is SGHTA and CDR2 is FQGNSA. DNA of the CDR3: TGTGCCAGCAGCTGGCCTGGGACTAGCGTATACAATGAGCAGTTCTTC. Its protein product is CASSWPGTSVYNEQFF.

This rearrangement joins TRBV19 to TRBJ1-5, with D uncertain. Trimming left V 3 bases short and J 0 bases short, with 15 bases between. The germline gives CDR1 LNHDA, CDR2 SQIVND (reference sequence). CDR3 size: 17 residues. Written as DNA, the CDR3 is TGTGCCAGTAGTATCGCGACGGAGGGATATAGCAATCAGCCCCAGCATTTT. Protein product: CASSIATEGYSNQPQHF.